This T cell receptor (beta chain) originates from a study of cytomegalovirus exposure and HLA in healthy donors (dated by TCRdb to about 2017). For the study in its entirety: According to an earlier analysis of a few hundred of the donors, about 179 million T cells yielded 117 million unique TCR beta sequences and 276 Gb of sequence data. An early release covering roughly 580 HLA-typed donors comprised about 300 gigabases of sequencing data and about 90 million unique TCR sequences. Of the 350 to 400 genotyped donors, 81% fell in the genetic ancestry cluster associated with self-reported Caucasian donors. The aim of the study was to test whether cataloging public T cell receptors could identify signatures of past pathogen exposure. The study profiled the T cell repertoires of 550 to 700 subjects by immunosequencing and related them to cytomegalovirus serostatus. Besides the first cohort of 550 to 750 subjects, a separate validation cohort made up of 120 different subjects was used. The study combined high-throughput TCR immunosequencing, statistical association of individual TCRs with disease status, and machine learning to predict cytomegalovirus infection status. A later analysis re-examined previously published TCR beta repertoires from more than 600 donors and added high-resolution HLA genotyping to investigate patterns of TCR occurrence. The later analysis used no new phenotypic data to find candidate immune exposures, relying instead on TCR beta sequences and their occurrence across donors. An earlier analysis of 500 to 750 of the donors applied high-throughput TCR beta sequencing to assess whether each TCR beta V gene segment acted as functional or pseudogenic. Donor age, sex, ethnicity and CMV serostatus were compiled together with the repertoire data. A later genetic analysis used genome-wide SNP genotypes for about 65% of the roughly 670 donors, treating that subset as a discovery cohort. Every repertoire in the discovery cohort had been generated on one and the same sequencing platform. HLA typing covered class I and class II loci at four-digit resolution. Typing coverage varied by locus: about 620-630 donors for A, B, C, DRB1 and DQB1; more than 500 for DQA1; about 600 for DPA1; approximately 470 for DPB1. Several DR-DQ haplotypes were handled as single units for association and clustering because linkage in the cohort was strong. Among some 410 genotyped donors of the cohort, an average of approximately 240,000 unique TCR beta nucleotide sequences was sequenced per donor, of which about 19% were non-productive.

The CDR3 has 14 amino acids, counting the end cysteine and phenylalanine. CDR3 DNA only is kept here, 42 bases in frame from base 1. Germline trimming amounts to 5 bases on V and 6 bases on J, with 6 as the count of junction bases outside the gene matches. The germline V gene (reference sequence) specifies LNHNV as CDR1 and YYDKDF as CDR2. Library creation used the immunoSEQ multiplex PCR assay. For the multiplex PCR, a mixture combining 60 forward primers for TCR Vbeta segments and 13 reverse primers for TCR Jbeta segments was used. A multiplex PCR assay on genomic DNA amplified the CDR3 region of rearranged TCR beta genes. The amplified TCR beta libraries were sequenced on the Illumina HiSeq System as 87-base-pair reads. As for the authors' bioinformatics: A later analysis counted approximately 84 million unique TCR beta chains across the 500 to 850 repertoires, and 9 million to 14 million of these chains were shared by at least two donors. To remove PCR and sequencing errors, raw reads were error-corrected and collapsed into unique sequences using a nearest-neighbor algorithm that merged closely related sequences. To assign V, D and J gene segments, CDR3 sequences were aligned to IMGT reference sequences. Each retained sequence needed at least a six-nucleotide match to both a V gene segment and a J gene segment. A rearrangement was called productive if the CDR3 had no stop codons and remained in frame with V and J, and every other rearrangement was called non-productive. Following IMGT convention, CDR3 was defined as the stretch from the second conserved V-encoded cysteine up to the conserved J-encoded phenylalanine. The earlier analysis of a few hundred of the donors excluded sequences that lacked an unambiguous match to a single V gene segment. In an earlier analysis of 587 of the donors, V segments were called functional above 56.7% productive rearrangements and were called segregating when the between-donor standard deviation exceeded 5%. A statistical classification framework was developed to diagnose cytomegalovirus status using the catalog of TCR beta chain sequences. In a later analysis, V and J genes were assigned by comparing TCR nucleotide sequences against IMGT/GENE-DB human TR gene sequences. The TCRdist pipeline was used in a later analysis to assign CDR3 sequences and most-parsimonious VDJ recombination scenarios. In a later analysis, every TCR beta chain was defined by the combination of its CDR3 amino acid sequence and its V-gene family, and reads without a unique V-gene family were dropped. In a later analysis, several hundred highly shared, low-generation-probability nucleotide sequences were removed to address suspected cross-contamination and a sequencing artifact. In a later analysis, a clonal expansion index was calculated for each public chain from normalized within-repertoire ranks of inferred template counts. A later analysis computed generation probabilities with a VDJ recombination model fitted to out-of-frame rearrangements, and checked the results against IGoR. Hypergeometric tests were used in a later analysis to score TCR-TCR, TCR-HLA and TCR-CMV co-occurrence, with a repertoire-size bias correction applied to the TCR pairs. In a later analysis, false discovery rates were estimated by permuting HLA or CMV assignments 20 times. In a later analysis, co-occurring TCRs were grouped using DBSCAN, and TCRdist sequence similarity was added for clustering within HLA-allele-positive subsets. For co-occurrence clustering, repertoires with fewer than 30,000 or more than 120,000 public chains were excluded, along with 4 to 6 repertoires with anomalous nucleotide sharing. TCRdb holds this immuneACCESS table with in-frame rearrangements only. Some clones are missing; in checked studies, unresolved V genes explain under half, and the rest has no known cause. From that table come the V and J calls and clone size; the DNA was used to work out D and trimming. This sample holds about 170,000 clones; about 85% were observed only once. 1% of the sample comes from the top ten.

Concerning this clone: It lacks a known antigen. No much larger clone exists at a distance of one base, and base qualities are not known.

Study-wide findings and limitations: In a later analysis, 16,951 TCR beta sequences were associated with specific HLA alleles at a false discovery rate of 0.05. Most TCR sequences were observed very rarely across donors, whereas some public TCRs were present in many individuals. Three of the identified cytomegalovirus-associated TCR beta chains were confirmed in vitro to be specific for cytomegalovirus antigens. A further reported finding was that TCR beta sequences accurately predicted the HLA-A and HLA-B alleles for most subjects in the first cohort. The authors suggested that the approach could potentially be generalized to other disease states and immunological phenotypes. Compared with equally common non-associated chains, HLA-associated TCR beta chains in a later analysis were more clonally expanded and had lower generation probabilities. The presence/absence analyses assumed that sequencing depth was roughly uniform across donors, and that assumption may not be true. A cluster of highly shared sequence variants was judged likely to represent a technical artifact of the sequencing pipeline. According to a later genetic analysis, donors in an Asian-associated ancestry cluster had fewer N-insertions in productive TCRs than the approximately 650-donor mean. The classifier was reported to diagnose cytomegalovirus status with high specificity and sensitivity in both the original and validation cohorts. About 15 rarely observed V segments, including chromosome 9 orphons, were excluded from the earlier analysis of several hundred of the donors because counts were too low. Broadly in line with IMGT annotations, most TCR beta V segments showed up in productive rearrangements about 87% or about 30% of the time in an earlier analysis of about 500 of the donors. A total of 150 or so TCR beta chains were listed by the study as associated with cytomegalovirus. In a later analysis, TCR association rates were found to vary across HLA loci, with the most associated TCRs seen for DRB1 alleles and the fewest for HLA-C alleles. A later analysis reported that several top co-occurrence clusters appeared linked to parvovirus B19, influenza, CMV and Epstein-Barr virus. Most CMV-associated TCR beta chains appeared to be HLA-restricted in a later analysis, and the HLA associations seemed to be driven largely by CMV exposure. HLA typing was unavailable for some donors at each locus, so association tests used only the typed subset. In a later genetic analysis, a missense DCLRE1C variant was associated with V-gene and J-gene trimming of TCR beta chains, and the association was replicated in an independent cohort. When HLA alleles, especially DR and DQ, strongly co-occurred, attributing TCR associations to individual alleles was difficult. Immune exposure information for the cohort was limited to CMV serostatus. Some IMGT-functional V segments, including TRBV6-2 and TRBV6-3, could not be distinguished by the 87-base-pair reads and were therefore excluded. Only TCR beta chains were sequenced in this cohort, and the absence of alpha or paired-chain data limited detectable features. Correlated functional status among segregating V segments might be attributable to linkage disequilibrium, but an unknown experimental factor could not be ruled out.

The cohort was made up of roughly 670 healthy bone marrow donors. At the time of sampling, all cohort members were nominally healthy, though unrecorded immune exposures were likely present. The donor tested CMV seronegative and was one of the 352 seronegative cohort members. Every donor gave a peripheral blood sample, and the peripheral blood mononuclear cells from that sample were used for TCR beta sequencing. Genomic DNA extraction from the blood cell samples was performed with the Qiagen DNeasy Blood Extraction Kit. The material sequenced was PBMCs. This receptor chain uses TRBV15 and TRBJ2-7; 11 central bases correspond to TRBD2. This receptor was obtained from a boy under 10 years old in good health and CMV-seronegative. The CDR3 in this case is CATSGLTSGTEQYF. The nucleotides read TGTGCCACCAGCGGTTTGACTAGCGGGACCGAGCAGTACTTC.